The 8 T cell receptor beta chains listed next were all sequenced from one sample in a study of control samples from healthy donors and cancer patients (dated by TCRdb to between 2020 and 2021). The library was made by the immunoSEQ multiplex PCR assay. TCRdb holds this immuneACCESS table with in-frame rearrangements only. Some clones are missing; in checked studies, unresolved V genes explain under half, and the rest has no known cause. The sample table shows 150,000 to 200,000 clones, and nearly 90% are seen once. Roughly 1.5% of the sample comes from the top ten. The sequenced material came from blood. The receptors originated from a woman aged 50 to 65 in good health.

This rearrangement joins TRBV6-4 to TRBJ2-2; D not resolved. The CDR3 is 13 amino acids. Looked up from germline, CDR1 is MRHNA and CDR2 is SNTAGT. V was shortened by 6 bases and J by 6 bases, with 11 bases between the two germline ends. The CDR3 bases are TGTGCCAGCAGCCTTATGGCCCCCGGGGAGCTGTTTTTT. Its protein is CASSLMAPGELFF.

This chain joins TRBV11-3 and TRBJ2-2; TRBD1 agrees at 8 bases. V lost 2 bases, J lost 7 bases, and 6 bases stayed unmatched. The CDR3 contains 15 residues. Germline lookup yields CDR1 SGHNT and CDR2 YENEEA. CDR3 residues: CASSLQGAQVGELFF. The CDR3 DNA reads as TGTGCCAGCAGCTTACAGGGGGCGCAAGTCGGGGAGCTGTTTTTT.

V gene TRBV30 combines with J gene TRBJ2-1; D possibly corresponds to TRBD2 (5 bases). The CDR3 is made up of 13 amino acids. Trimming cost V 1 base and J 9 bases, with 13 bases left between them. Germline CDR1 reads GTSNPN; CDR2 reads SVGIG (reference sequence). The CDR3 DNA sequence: TGTGCCTGGAGTGCAGCCCGGGGTCGTGAGCAGTTCTTC. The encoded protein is CAWSAARGREQFF.

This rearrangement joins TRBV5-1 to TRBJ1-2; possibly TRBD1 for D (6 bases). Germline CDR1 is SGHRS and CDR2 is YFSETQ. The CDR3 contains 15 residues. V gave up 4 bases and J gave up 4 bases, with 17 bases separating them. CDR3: CASSGRGSSSYGYTF. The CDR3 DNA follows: TGCGCCAGCAGCGGCAGGGGATCTTCCAGCTATGGCTACACCTTC. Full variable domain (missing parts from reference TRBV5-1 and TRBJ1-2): KAGVTQTPRYLIKTRGQQVTLSCSPISGHRSVSWYQQTPGQGLQFLFEYFSETQRNKGNFPGRFSGRQFSNSRSEMNVSTLELGDSALYLCASSGRGSSSYGYTFGSGTRLTVV.

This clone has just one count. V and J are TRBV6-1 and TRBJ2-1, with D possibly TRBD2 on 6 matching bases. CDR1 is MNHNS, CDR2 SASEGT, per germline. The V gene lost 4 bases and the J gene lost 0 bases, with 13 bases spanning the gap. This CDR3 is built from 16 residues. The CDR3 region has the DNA TGTGCCAGCAGTGCCGGACTAATCCTCTCCTACAATGAGCAGTTCTTC. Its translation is CASSAGLILSYNEQFF.

CDR3 in amino acids: CASSQDRNTEAFF. In DNA, the CDR3 is TGCGCCAGCAGCCAAGACCGCAATACTGAAGCTTTCTTT. The V gene is TRBV4-3, the J gene TRBJ1-1; D not resolved. The CDR3 spans 13 residues. Germline V gene lookup returns CDR1 LGHNA and CDR2 YSLEER. Trimming pared 0 bases from V and 5 bases from J, leaving 7 bases between.

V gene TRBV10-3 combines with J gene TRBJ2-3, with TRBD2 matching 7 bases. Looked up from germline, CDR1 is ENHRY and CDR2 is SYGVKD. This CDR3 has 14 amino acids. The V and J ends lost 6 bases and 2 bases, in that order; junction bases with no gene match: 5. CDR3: CAIRTSTSTDTQYF. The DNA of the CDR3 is TGTGCCATCAGGACTAGCACTTCCACAGATACGCAGTATTTT.

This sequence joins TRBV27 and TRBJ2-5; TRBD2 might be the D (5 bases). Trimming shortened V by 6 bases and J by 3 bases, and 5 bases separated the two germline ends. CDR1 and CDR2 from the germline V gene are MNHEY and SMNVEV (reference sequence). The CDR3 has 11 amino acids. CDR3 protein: CASRREETQYF. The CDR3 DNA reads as TGTGCCAGCAGGAGGGAAGAGACCCAGTACTTC.